This TCR beta chain was recovered during a study of CD8+ T cells in alopecia areata. In the study overall: Among treated patients, oral tofacitinib was administered at 5 to 10 mg twice daily. Severity among treated patients was scored by the percentage of scalp area affected. Study-level points and caveats: Higher clonality and more expanded CD8+ clones appeared in lesional than normal scalp.

RNA extraction was followed by reverse transcription into cDNA, which acted as the sequencing template. The table came from immunoSEQ multiplex PCR; TCRdb's copy has only in-frame clones and leaves some out. The sample lists 90,000 to 100,000 clones; more than 55% were seen once. Treatment given: oral pan-JAK inhibitor, 5-10 mg twice daily. Researchers took lesional scalp punch biopsies and peripheral blood from people who were alopecia areata patients. This clone came up a few times. The target antigen is unknown. The CDR3 is 15 amino acids. With 2 bases removed from V and 0 bases from J, the gap between germline ends came to 10 bases. CDR1 SNHLY and CDR2 FYNNEI come from the germline V gene.

Sequenced here: CD8+ T cells sorted from blood, sampled at week 4, from a patient treated with tofacitinib. The V gene is TRBV2, the J gene TRBJ1-1, with D unresolved. The sequence was obtained from a human donor with alopecia areata. The CDR3 DNA sequence: TGTGCCAGCAGTGAACGGTGGCAGATGAACACTGAAGCTTTCTTT. Encoded protein: CASSERWQMNTEAFF.